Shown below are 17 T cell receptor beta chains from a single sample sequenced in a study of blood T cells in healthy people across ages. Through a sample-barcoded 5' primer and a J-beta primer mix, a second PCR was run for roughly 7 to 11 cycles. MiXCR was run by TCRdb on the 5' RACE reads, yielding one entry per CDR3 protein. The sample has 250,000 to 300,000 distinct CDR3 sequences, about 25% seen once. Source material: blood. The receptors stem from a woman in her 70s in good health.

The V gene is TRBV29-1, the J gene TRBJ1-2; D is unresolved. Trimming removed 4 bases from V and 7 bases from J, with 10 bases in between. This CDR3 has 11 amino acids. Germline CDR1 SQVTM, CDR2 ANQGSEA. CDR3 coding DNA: TGCAGCGTTGGTCCGCCCGGTGGCTACACCTTC. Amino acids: CSVGPPGGYTF.

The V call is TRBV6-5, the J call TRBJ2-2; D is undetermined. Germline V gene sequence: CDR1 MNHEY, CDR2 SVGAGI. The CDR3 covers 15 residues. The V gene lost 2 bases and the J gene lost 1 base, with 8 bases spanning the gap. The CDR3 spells CASSYASLNTGELFF. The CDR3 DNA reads TGTGCCAGCAGTTACGCCTCATTGAACACCGGGGAGCTGTTTTTT.

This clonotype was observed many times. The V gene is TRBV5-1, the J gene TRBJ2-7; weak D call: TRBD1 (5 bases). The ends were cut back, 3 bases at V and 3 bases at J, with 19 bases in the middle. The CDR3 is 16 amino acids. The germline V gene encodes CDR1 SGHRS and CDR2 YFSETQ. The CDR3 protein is CASSSKDTTLNYEQYF. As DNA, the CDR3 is TGCGCCAGCAGCTCAAAGGACACCACCCTGAACTACGAGCAGTACTTC. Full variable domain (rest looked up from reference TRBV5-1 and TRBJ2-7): KAGVTQTPRYLIKTRGQQVTLSCSPISGHRSVSWYQQTPGQGLQFLFEYFSETQRNKGNFPGRFSGRQFSNSRSEMNVSTLELGDSALYLCASSSKDTTLNYEQYFGPGTRLTVT.

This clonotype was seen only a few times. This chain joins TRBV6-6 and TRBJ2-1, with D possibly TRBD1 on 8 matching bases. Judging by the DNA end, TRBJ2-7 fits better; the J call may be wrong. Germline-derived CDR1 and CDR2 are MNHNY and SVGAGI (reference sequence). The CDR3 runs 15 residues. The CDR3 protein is CASNTGGTGGNEQYF. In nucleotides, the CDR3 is TGTGCCAGCAATACCGGGGGGACAGGAGGGAACGAGCAGTACTTC.

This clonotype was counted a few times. In nucleotides, the CDR3 is TGTGCCAGCAGTCCTGCGGGGAGCGGGTGGCTCTACAATGAGCAGTTCTTC. Amino acids: CASSPAGSGWLYNEQFF. V and J are TRBV2 and TRBJ2-1, with D possibly being TRBD2 (6 bases). The V end was cut by 5 bases, the J end by 3 bases, with 20 bases between. From germline, CDR1 is SNHLY and CDR2 FYNNEI. This CDR3 is 17 amino acids long. The full variable domain, in which reference TRBV2 and TRBJ2-1 provide the parts outside the CDR3, is EPEVTQTPSHQVTQMGQEVILRCVPISNHLYFYWYRQILGQKVEFLVSFYNNEISEKSEIFDDQFSVERPDGSNFTLKIRSTKLEDSAMYFCASSPAGSGWLYNEQFFGPGTRLTVL.

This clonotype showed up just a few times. In DNA, the CDR3 is TGTGCCATCAGTGATGCCCCAGGCATTCAGTACTTC. Amino acid sequence: CAISDAPGIQYF. The chain combines TRBV10-3 with TRBJ2-4; D is uncertain. The ends were cut back, 3 bases at V and 9 bases at J, with 9 bases in the middle. CDR1 and CDR2 from the germline V gene are ENHRY and SYGVKD. The CDR3 runs to 12 residues.

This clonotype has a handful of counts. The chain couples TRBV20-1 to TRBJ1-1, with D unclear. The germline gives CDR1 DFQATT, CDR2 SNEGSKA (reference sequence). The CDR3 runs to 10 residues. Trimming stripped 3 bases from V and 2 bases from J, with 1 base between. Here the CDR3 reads CSASNTEAFF. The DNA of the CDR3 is TGCAGTGCTAGCAACACTGAAGCTTTCTTT.

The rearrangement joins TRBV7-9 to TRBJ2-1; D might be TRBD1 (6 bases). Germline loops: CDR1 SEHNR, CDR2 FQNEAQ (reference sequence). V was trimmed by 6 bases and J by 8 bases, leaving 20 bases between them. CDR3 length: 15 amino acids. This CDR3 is CASRPGQTLRDEQFF. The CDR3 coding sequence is TGTGCCAGCAGACCCGGACAGACTCTCCGGGATGAGCAGTTCTTC.

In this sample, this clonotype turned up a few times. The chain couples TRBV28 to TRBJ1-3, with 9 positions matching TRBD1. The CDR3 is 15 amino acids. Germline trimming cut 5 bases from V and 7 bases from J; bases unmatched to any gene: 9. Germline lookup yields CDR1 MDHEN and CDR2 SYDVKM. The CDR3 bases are TGTGCCAGCAGTACAACAGGGGGCCTCCGGAACACCATATATTTT. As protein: CASSTTGGLRNTIYF.

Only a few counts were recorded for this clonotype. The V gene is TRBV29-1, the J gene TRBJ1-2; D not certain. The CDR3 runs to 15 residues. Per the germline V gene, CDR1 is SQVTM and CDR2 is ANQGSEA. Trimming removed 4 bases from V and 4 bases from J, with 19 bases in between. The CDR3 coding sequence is TGCAGCGTTGTTATGTCAGCGCCACAGATCTATGGCTACACCTTC. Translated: CSVVMSAPQIYGYTF.

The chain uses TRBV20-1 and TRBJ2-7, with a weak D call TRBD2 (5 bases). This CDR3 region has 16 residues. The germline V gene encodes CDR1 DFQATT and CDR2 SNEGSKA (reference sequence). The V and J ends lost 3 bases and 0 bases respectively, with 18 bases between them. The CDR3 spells CSASDYRTGSSYEQYF. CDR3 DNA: TGCAGTGCTAGCGACTACCGGACTGGGAGCTCCTACGAGCAGTACTTC.

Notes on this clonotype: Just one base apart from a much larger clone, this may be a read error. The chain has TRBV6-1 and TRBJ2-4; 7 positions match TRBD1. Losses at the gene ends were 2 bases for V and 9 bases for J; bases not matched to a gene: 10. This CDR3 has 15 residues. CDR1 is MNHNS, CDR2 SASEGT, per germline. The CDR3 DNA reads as TGTGCCAGCAGTGAACTTGTGACAGGGTTAAGCATTCAGTACTTC. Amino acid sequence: CASSELVTGLSIQYF.

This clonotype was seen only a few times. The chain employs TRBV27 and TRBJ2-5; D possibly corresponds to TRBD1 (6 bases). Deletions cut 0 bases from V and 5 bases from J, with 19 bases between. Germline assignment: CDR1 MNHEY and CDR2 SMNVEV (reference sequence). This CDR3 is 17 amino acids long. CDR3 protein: CASSLSMAQGRRETQYF. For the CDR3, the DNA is TGTGCCAGCAGTTTATCGATGGCACAGGGACGTAGGGAGACCCAGTACTTC.

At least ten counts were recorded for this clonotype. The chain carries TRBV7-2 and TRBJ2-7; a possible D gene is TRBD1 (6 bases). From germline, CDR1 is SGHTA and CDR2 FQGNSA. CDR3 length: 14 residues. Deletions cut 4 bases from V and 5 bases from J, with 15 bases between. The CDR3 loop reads CASSYQTGLNEQYF. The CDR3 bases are TGTGCCAGCAGCTACCAGACAGGCCTGAACGAGCAGTACTTC.

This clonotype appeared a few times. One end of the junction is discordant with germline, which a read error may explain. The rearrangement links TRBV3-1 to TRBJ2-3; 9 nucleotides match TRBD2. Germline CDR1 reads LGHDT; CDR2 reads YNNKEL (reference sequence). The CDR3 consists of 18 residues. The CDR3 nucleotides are TGTGCCGGCAGCCCAAGCTCGCCCGGGACTAGCTACACAGATACGCAGTATTTT. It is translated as CAGSPSSPGTSYTDTQYF.

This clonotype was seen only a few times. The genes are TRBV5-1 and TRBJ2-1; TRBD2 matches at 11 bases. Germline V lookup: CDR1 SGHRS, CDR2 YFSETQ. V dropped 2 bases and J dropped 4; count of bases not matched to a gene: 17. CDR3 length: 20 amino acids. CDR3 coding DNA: TGCGCCAGCAGCTTCCCTACTGACCAGACTAGCGGGAATAGGTACAATGAGCAGTTCTTC. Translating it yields CASSFPTDQTSGNRYNEQFF. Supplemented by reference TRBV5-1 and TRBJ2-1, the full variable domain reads KAGVTQTPRYLIKTRGQQVTLSCSPISGHRSVSWYQQTPGQGLQFLFEYFSETQRNKGNFPGRFSGRQFSNSRSEMNVSTLELGDSALYLCASSFPTDQTSGNRYNEQFFGPGTRLTVL.

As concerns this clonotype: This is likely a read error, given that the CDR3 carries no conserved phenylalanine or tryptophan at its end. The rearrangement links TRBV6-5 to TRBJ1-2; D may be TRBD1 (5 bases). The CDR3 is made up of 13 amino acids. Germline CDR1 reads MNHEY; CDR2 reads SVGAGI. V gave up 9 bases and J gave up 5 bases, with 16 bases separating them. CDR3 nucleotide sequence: TGTGCCAGTAGTAAAGGCACAGGTTATGGCTACACCCTC. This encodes CASSKGTGYGYTL.